The rows below give T cell receptor beta chains drawn from one sample of a study of blood T cell repertoires in COVID-19. Method: immunoSEQ multiplex PCR; TCRdb's copy keeps in-frame clones and lacks some. This table has about 90,000 clones, 86% appearing once. Sequencing input: peripheral blood. The receptors come from a man older than 75 with acute or convalescent COVID-19. The CDR3 runs from the conserved cysteine through the conserved F or W. The D gene is left open where the match is weak. The size field is filled for only some rows; it gives once, few, many or a size class.

V gene	clone size	J gene	D gene	CDR3 protein	CDR3 DNA
TRBV30	few	TRBJ1-1	-	CAWKASYTEAFF	TGTGCCTGGAAAGCGAGTTACACTGAAGCTTTCTTT
TRBV5-4	few	TRBJ1-5	-	CASSSGKHQPQHF	TGTGCCAGCAGCTCGGGGAAACATCAGCCCCAGCATTTT
TRBV12-2	-	TRBJ2-7	-	CASRPRSSGMIPYEQYF	TGTGCAAGTCGCCCCCGGAGTAGCGGGATGATTCCGTACGAGCAGTACTTC
TRBV6-5	once	TRBJ2-6	TRBD1	CASQGAGANVLTF	TGTGCCAGTCAGGGGGCTGGGGCCAACGTCCTGACTTTC
TRBV29-1	-	TRBJ2-1	TRBD2	CSVVGLAGNSYNEQFF	TGCAGCGTTGTGGGGCTAGCGGGAAATTCTTACAATGAGCAGTTCTTC
TRBV4-1	-	TRBJ1-5	-	CASSRTENQPQHF	TGCGCCAGCAGCCGCACCGAGAATCAGCCCCAGCATTTT
TRBV12-3/TRBV12-4	-	TRBJ1-5	-	CASRGGSNQPQHF	TGTGCCAGCAGGGGCGGGAGCAATCAGCCCCAGCATTTT
TRBV5-4	-	TRBJ2-2	TRBD2	CASSGTSGRNTGELFF	TGTGCCAGCAGCGGCACTAGCGGGAGGAACACCGGGGAGCTGTTTTTT
TRBV24-1	-	TRBJ2-1	TRBD1	CATSDAGTGLANEQFF	TGTGCCACCAGTGACGCCGGGACAGGGTTAGCCAATGAGCAGTTCTTC
TRBV19	-	TRBJ1-4	-	CASSEGTNEKLFF	TGTGCCAGTTCCGAGGGTACTAATGAAAAACTGTTTTTT
TRBV6-2/TRBV6-3	-	TRBJ2-5	TRBD2	CASSDNLPGLAGYKETQYF	TGTGCCAGCAGTGACAACCTCCCTGGACTAGCGGGATACAAAGAGACCCAGTACTTC
TRBV30	-	TRBJ2-4	TRBD1	CAGDRGGKDIQYF	TGTGCCGGGGACAGGGGGGGAAAGGACATTCAGTACTTC
TRBV7-2	-	TRBJ1-5	-	CASSSSWGGQPQHF	TGTGCCAGCAGCTCAAGCTGGGGGGGTCAGCCCCAGCATTTT
TRBV25-1	-	TRBJ2-3	TRBD2	CASSGPSREASTDTQYF	TGTGCCAGCAGTGGGCCCTCGCGGGAGGCTAGCACAGATACGCAGTATTTT
TRBV28	-	TRBJ2-7	-	CASNYSGFYEQYF	TGTGCCAGCAATTATTCAGGGTTCTACGAGCAGTACTTC
TRBV6-6	-	TRBJ2-2	TRBD2	CASSHRGVPVLRDFHTGELFF	TGTGCCAGCAGCCACCGGGGGGTTCCCGTGTTAAGGGACTTCCACACCGGGGAGCTGTTTTTT
TRBV11-2	-	TRBJ1-1	-	CASSRGGYAEAFF	TGTGCCAGCAGCCGGGGGGGTTACGCTGAAGCTTTCTTT
TRBV7-8	-	TRBJ1-5	-	CASSLDGRNNQPQHF	TGTGCCAGCAGCTTAGACGGCAGGAACAATCAGCCCCAGCATTTT
TRBV3-1/TRBV3-2	-	TRBJ2-2	TRBD2	CASSQGEGRNTGELFF	TGTGCCAGCAGCCAGGGGGAGGGAAGAAACACCGGGGAGCTGTTTTTT
TRBV28	-	TRBJ1-5	TRBD1	CASSQTGGGQPQHF	TGTGCCAGCAGTCAGACAGGGGGGGGACAGCCCCAGCATTTT
TRBV6-5	-	TRBJ2-2	-	CASSRGEAGELFF	TGTGCCAGCAGCCGCGGGGAGGCAGGGGAGCTGTTTTTT
TRBV19	few	TRBJ1-5	-	CASTEQAASNQPQHF	TGTGCCAGCACAGAACAGGCGGCGAGCAATCAGCCCCAGCATTTT
TRBV3-1/TRBV3-2	-	TRBJ2-3	TRBD2	CASSQALGLAGDRSTDTQYF	TGTGCCAGCAGCCAAGCTCTGGGACTAGCGGGAGATCGGAGCACAGATACGCAGTATTTT
TRBV19	-	TRBJ2-7	-	CASSIKAAYEQYF	TGTGCCAGTAGTATTAAGGCGGCGTACGAGCAGTACTTC
TRBV5-1	-	TRBJ2-7	TRBD1	CASKRQGPSYEQYF	TGCGCCAGCAAAAGACAGGGACCGTCCTACGAGCAGTACTTC
TRBV6-6	-	TRBJ1-5	TRBD1	CASSYAGTGAQPQHF	TGTGCCAGCAGTTACGCAGGGACAGGAGCTCAGCCCCAGCATTTT
TRBV19	-	TRBJ1-5	-	CASSSQGDNQPQHF	TGTGCCAGTAGTTCCCAGGGTGACAATCAGCCCCAGCATTTT
TRBV6-5	-	TRBJ1-4	TRBD1	CASRDRGETNEKLFF	TGTGCCAGCAGGGACAGGGGGGAAACTAATGAAAAACTGTTTTTT
TRBV4-3	-	TRBJ2-2	TRBD2	CASSYRREGSTGELFF	TGCGCCAGCAGCTACCGTCGGGAGGGTAGCACCGGGGAGCTGTTTTTT
TRBV7-3	-	TRBJ2-3	-	CASSVQGGSQYF	TGTGCCAGCAGCGTACAGGGTGGATCGCAGTATTTT
TRBV4-3	-	TRBJ2-1	TRBD2	CASSQDPVQGTSGDNEQFF	TGCGCCAGCAGCCAAGATCCCGTCCAAGGGACTAGCGGGGATAATGAGCAGTTCTTC
TRBV28	-	TRBJ1-6	TRBD1	CASSLRRDRAGSYNSPLHF	TGTGCCAGCAGTTTAAGGCGGGACAGGGCGGGCTCCTATAATTCACCCCTCCACTTT
TRBV28	-	TRBJ1-1	-	CASSFRTEVNTEAFF	TGTGCCAGCAGTTTTAGGACAGAGGTGAACACTGAAGCTTTCTTT
TRBV29-1	-	TRBJ2-3	-	CSARLGSTDTQYF	TGCAGCGCGCGACTCGGGTCTACAGATACGCAGTATTTT
TRBV19	-	TRBJ1-6	-	CASSIGGDSPLHF	TGTGCCAGTAGTATAGGCGGAGATTCACCCCTCCACTTT
TRBV5-1	-	TRBJ2-1	-	CASSLLTAEGNEQFF	TGCGCCAGCAGCTTGTTAACTGCAGAGGGCAATGAGCAGTTCTTC
TRBV3-1/TRBV3-2	-	TRBJ2-1	TRBD2	CASSPKPGAGVRNEQFF	TGTGCCAGCAGCCCCAAGCCCGGAGCGGGAGTTCGGAATGAGCAGTTCTTC
TRBV24-1	few	TRBJ1-5	-	CATSDFPGQPQHF	TGTGCCACCAGTGATTTCCCAGGTCAGCCCCAGCATTTT
TRBV7-9	-	TRBJ1-6	TRBD1	CASSSGTGVRSPLHF	TGTGCCAGCAGCTCCGGGACAGGGGTTCGATCACCCCTCCACTTT
TRBV4-1	-	TRBJ1-2	TRBD1	CASSPGGDYGYTF	TGCGCCAGCAGCCCAGGGGGCGACTATGGCTACACCTTC
TRBV28	-	TRBJ1-5	-	CASGSGGWYQPQHF	TGTGCCAGCGGAAGCGGGGGGTGGTATCAGCCCCAGCATTTT
TRBV9	-	TRBJ2-2	-	CASSARTANTGELFF	TGTGCCAGCAGCGCGCGAACAGCGAACACCGGGGAGCTGTTTTTT
TRBV19	-	TRBJ2-1	TRBD2	CASRSAASGMNEQFF	TGTGCCAGCCGATCGGCGGCTAGCGGGATGAATGAGCAGTTCTTC
TRBV10-1	-	TRBJ2-5	TRBD2	CATYPGPGTSSSVGQDTQYF	TGCGCCACCTATCCCGGTCCCGGGACTAGCTCTTCCGTGGGCCAAGACACCCAGTACTTC
TRBV19	once	TRBJ2-5	TRBD1	CASSPRTGWETQYF	TGTGCCAGTAGTCCCCGGACAGGGTGGGAGACCCAGTACTTC
TRBV7-3	-	TRBJ2-1	TRBD1	CASSSGTGDSHTRNEQFF	TGTGCCAGCAGCTCGGGGACAGGGGACTCGCACACACGGAATGAGCAGTTCTTC
TRBV6-2/TRBV6-3	-	TRBJ1-1	-	CASSRIRDNTEAFF	TGTGCCAGCAGTCGTATCAGGGATAACACTGAAGCTTTCTTT
TRBV5-8	-	TRBJ2-5	-	CASSPGLQFQETQYF	TGTGCCAGCAGCCCGGGACTTCAATTCCAAGAGACCCAGTACTTC
TRBV7-9	-	TRBJ1-1	-	CASTEIKTGNTEAFF	TGTGCCAGCACCGAAATTAAGACAGGGAACACTGAAGCTTTCTTT
TRBV30	-	TRBJ2-1	TRBD1	CACLMRDRGYNEQFF	TGTGCCTGTCTCATGAGGGACAGGGGGTACAATGAGCAGTTCTTC
TRBV20-1	-	TRBJ2-5	-	CSAPRAETQYF	TGCAGTGCTCCCAGGGCAGAGACCCAGTACTTC
TRBV15	-	TRBJ1-4	TRBD1	CATSRSRGQGGLVDFEKLFF	TGTGCCACCAGCAGATCCCGTGGACAGGGGGGTTTAGTGGATTTTGAAAAACTGTTTTTT
TRBV7-9	-	TRBJ2-7	-	CASSPTGYEQYF	TGTGCCAGCAGCCCCACCGGGTACGAGCAGTACTTC
TRBV5-1	once	TRBJ2-7	-	CASSLEALSEQYF	TGCGCCAGCAGCTTGGAAGCCTTGAGCGAGCAGTACTTC
TRBV2	-	TRBJ2-7	TRBD1	CASRKGQGSYEQYF	TGTGCCAGCAGGAAGGGACAGGGGTCCTACGAGCAGTACTTC
TRBV27	-	TRBJ2-2	-	CASSSPSDRRGGRNTGELFF	TGTGCCAGCAGTTCCCCCTCCGACAGGAGGGGCGGGAGGAACACCGGGGAGCTGTTTTTT
TRBV19	-	TRBJ2-1	TRBD2	CASSINSGTGNEQFF	TGTGCCAGTAGTATAAATAGCGGGACGGGTAATGAGCAGTTCTTC
TRBV6-5	-	TRBJ2-7	-	CASGHARGASYEQYF	TGTGCCAGCGGGCACGCACGCGGGGCCTCCTACGAGCAGTACTTC
TRBV28	-	TRBJ1-2	-	CASSHNHRLYGYTF	TGTGCCAGCAGTCACAACCACAGGCTTTATGGCTACACCTTC